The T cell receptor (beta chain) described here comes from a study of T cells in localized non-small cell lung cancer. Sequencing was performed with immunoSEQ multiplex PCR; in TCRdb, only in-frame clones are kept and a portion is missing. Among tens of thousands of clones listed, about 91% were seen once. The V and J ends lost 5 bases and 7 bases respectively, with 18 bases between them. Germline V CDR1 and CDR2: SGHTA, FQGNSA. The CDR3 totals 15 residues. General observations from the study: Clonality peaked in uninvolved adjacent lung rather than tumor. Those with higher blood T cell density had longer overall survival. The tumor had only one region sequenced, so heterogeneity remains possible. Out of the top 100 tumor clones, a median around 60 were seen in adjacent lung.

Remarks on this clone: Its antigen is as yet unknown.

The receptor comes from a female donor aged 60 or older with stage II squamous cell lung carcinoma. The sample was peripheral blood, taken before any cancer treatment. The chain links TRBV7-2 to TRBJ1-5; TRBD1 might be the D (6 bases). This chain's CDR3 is CASSPAGGELQPQHF. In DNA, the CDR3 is TGTGCCAGCAGCCCAGCGGGGGGCGAGTTACAGCCCCAGCATTTT.